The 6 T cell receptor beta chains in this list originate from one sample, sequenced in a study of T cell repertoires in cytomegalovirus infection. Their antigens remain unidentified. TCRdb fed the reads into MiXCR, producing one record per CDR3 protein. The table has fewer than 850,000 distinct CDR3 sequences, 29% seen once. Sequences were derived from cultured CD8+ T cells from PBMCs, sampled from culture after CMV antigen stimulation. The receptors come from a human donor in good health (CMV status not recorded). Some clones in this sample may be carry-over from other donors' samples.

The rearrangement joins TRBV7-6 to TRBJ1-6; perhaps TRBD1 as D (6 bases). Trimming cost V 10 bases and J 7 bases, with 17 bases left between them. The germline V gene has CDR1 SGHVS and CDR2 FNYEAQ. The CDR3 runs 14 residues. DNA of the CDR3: TGTGCCACCGGCGGCCGGGACAAGAATTCACCCCTCCACTTT. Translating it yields CATGGRDKNSPLHF.

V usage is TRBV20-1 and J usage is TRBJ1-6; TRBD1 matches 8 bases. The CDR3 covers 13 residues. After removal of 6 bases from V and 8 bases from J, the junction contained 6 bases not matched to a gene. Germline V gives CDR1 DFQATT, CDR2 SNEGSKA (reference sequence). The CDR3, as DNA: TGCAGTGCCCCCGGACAGGGCGATTCACCCCTCCACTTT. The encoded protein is CSAPGQGDSPLHF.

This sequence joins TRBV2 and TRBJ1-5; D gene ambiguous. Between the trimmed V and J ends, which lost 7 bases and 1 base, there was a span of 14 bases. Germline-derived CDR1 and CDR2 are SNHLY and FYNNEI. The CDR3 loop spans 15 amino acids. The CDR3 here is CASTPPGGSNQPQHF. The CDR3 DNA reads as TGTGCCAGCACCCCCCCGGGAGGGAGCAATCAGCCCCAGCATTTT. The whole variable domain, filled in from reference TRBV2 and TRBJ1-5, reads EPEVTQTPSHQVTQMGQEVILRCVPISNHLYFYWYRQILGQKVEFLVSFYNNEISEKSEIFDDQFSVERPDGSNFTLKIRSTKLEDSAMYFCASTPPGGSNQPQHFGDGTRLSIL.

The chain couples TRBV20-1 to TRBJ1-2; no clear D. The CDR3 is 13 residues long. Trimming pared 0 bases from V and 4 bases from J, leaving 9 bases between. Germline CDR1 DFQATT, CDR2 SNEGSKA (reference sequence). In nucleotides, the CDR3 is TGCAGTGCTAGAGATCGGAGTTTCTATGGCTACACCTTC. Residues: CSARDRSFYGYTF.

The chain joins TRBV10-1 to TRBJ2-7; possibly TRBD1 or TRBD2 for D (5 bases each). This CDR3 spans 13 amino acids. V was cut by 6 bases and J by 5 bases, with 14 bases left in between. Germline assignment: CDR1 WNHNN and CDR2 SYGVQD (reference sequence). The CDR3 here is CASSPGPNNEQYF. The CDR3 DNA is TGCGCCAGCAGCCCGGGACCAAACAACGAGCAGTACTTC.

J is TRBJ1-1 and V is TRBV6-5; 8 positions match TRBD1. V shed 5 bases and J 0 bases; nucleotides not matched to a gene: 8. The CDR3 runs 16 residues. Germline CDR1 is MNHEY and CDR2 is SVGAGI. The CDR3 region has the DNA TGTGCCAGCAGTCTGACAGGGGCTTTAATGAACACTGAAGCTTTCTTT. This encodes CASSLTGALMNTEAFF.